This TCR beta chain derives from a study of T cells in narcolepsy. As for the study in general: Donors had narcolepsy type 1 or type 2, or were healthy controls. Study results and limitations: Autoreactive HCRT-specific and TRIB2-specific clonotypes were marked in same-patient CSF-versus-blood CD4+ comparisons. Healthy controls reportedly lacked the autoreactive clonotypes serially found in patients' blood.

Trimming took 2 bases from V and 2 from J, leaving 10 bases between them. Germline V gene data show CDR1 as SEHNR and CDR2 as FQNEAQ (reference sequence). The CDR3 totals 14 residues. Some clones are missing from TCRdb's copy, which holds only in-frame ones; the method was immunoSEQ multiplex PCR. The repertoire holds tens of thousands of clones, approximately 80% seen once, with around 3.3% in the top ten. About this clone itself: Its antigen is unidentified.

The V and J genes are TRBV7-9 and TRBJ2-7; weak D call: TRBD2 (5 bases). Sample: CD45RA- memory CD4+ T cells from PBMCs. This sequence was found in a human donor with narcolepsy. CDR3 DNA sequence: TGTGCCAGCAGCTTAATGCGAGGGACCTACGAGCAGTACTTC. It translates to CASSLMRGTYEQYF.